This TCR beta chain came from a study of T cell responses to AZD1222 COVID-19 vaccine. General study results and limits: Spike-specific TCR depth and breadth grew after two AZD1222 doses. CD4 TCRs associated with vaccination spanned spike, dominating at 160-218 and 743-854. Nearly half of unique spike-specific TCRs reportedly avoided B.1.351 and B.1.1.7 mutated regions.

Sequenced by immunoSEQ multiplex PCR; TCRdb stores in-frame clones only, minus some. The table includes 73,000 or so clones, around 88% detected once. There are 16 residues in the CDR3. The germline gives CDR1 LNHDA, CDR2 SQIVND (reference sequence). Between the trimmed V and J ends, which lost 3 bases and 4 bases, there was a span of 17 bases. As regards this clone: Its target is unknown.

The sequenced sample was peripheral blood, obtained on day 0 of AZD1222 vaccination. This chain uses TRBV19 with TRBJ2-3; D possibly corresponds to TRBD1 (7 bases). The clonotype was recovered from an adult in good health. CDR3 nucleotide sequence: TGTGCCAGTAGTATTTCCCCAGGGGGGCCGTCAGATACGCAGTATTTT. Protein product: CASSISPGGPSDTQYF. The variable domain in full, with the rest retrieved from reference TRBV19 and TRBJ2-3, is DGGITQSPKYLFRKEGQNVTLSCEQNLNHDAMYWYRQDPGQGLRLIYYSQIVNDFQKGDIAEGYSVSREKKESFPLTVTSAQKNPTAFYLCASSISPGGPSDTQYFGPGTRLTVL.